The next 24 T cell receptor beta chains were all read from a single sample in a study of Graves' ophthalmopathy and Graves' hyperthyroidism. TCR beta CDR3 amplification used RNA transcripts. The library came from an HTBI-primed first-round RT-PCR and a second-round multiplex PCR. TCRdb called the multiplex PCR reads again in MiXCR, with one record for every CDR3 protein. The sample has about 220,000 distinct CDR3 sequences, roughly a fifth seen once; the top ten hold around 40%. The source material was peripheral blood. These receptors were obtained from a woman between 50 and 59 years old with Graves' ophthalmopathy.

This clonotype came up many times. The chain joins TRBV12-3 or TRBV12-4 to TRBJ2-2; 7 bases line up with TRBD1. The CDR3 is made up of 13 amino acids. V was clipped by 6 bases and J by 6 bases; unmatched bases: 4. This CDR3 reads CASSLTGAGELFF. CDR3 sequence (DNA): TGTGCCAGCAGCCTCACAGGGGCCGGGGAGCTGTTTTTT.

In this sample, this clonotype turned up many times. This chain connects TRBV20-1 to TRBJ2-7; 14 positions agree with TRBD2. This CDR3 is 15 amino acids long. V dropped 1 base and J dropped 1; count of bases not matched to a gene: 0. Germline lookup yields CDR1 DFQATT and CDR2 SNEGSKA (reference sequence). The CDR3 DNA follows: TGCAGTGCTAGAGGGACTAGCGGGAGGTCCTACGAGCAGTACTTC. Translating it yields CSARGTSGRSYEQYF.

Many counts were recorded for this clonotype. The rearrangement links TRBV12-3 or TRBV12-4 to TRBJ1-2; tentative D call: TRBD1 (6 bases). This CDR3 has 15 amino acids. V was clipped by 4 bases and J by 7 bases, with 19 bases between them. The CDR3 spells CASSSTLGGLLGYTF. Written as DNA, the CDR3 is TGTGCCAGCAGTTCCACCTTGGGGGGGCTGCTTGGCTACACCTTC.

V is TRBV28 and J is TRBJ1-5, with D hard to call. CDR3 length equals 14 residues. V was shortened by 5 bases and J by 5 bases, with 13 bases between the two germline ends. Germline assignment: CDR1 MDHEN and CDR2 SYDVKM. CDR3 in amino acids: CASSKAKTYQPQHF. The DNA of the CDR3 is TGTGCCAGCAGTAAAGCTAAAACCTATCAGCCCCAGCATTTT.

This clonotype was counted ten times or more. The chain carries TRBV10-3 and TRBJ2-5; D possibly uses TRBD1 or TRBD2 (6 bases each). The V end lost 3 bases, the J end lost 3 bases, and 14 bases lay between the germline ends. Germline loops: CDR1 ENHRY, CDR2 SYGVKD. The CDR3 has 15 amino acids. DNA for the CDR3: TGTGCCATCAGTGACCCCTCGGGGGCTAAAGAGACCCAGTACTTC. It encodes CAISDPSGAKETQYF.

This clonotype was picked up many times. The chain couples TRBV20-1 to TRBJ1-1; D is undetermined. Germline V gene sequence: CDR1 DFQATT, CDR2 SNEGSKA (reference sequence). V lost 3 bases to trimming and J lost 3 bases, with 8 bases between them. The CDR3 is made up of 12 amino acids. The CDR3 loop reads CSASKWDTEAFF. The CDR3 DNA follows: TGCAGTGCTAGTAAGTGGGACACTGAAGCTTTCTTT.

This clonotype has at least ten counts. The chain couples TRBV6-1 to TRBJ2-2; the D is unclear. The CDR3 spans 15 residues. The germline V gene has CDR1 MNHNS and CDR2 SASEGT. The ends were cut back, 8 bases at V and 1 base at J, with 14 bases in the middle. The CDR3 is CASLTSLGNTGELFF. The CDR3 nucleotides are TGTGCCAGCCTCACCTCGCTCGGGAACACCGGGGAGCTGTTTTTT.

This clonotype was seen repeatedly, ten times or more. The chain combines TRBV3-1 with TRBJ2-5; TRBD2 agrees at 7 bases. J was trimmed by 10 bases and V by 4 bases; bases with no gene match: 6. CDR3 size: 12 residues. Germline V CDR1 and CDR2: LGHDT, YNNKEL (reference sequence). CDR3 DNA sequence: TGTGCCAGCAGCCCGCGCTGGGGGGGCCAGTACTTC. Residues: CASSPRWGGQYF.

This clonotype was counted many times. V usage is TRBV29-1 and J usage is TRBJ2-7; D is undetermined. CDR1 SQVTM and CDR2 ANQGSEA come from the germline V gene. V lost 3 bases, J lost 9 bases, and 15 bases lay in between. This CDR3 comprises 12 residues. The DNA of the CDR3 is TGCAGCGTTGATTTGCCGGAAATGGGGCAGTACTTC. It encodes CSVDLPEMGQYF.

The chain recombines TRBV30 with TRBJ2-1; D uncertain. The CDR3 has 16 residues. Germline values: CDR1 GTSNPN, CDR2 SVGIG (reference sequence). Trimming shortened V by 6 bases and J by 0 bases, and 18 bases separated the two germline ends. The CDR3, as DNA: TGTGCCTGCCCGAAGGGCATCCTGAGCTCCTACAATGAGCAGTTCTTC. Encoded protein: CACPKGILSSYNEQFF.

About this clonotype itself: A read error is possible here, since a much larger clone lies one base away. CDR3 coding DNA: TGTGCCAGCAGTGACAGGGGATTGGGGGGTCTGATGCCCCAGCATTTT. It yields the protein CASSDRGLGGLMPQHF. This rearrangement joins TRBV6-1 to TRBJ1-5, with D perhaps TRBD1 (6 bases). CDR1 MNHNS and CDR2 SASEGT come from the germline V gene. Trimming left V 3 bases short and J 9 bases short, with 21 bases between. This CDR3 region has 16 residues.

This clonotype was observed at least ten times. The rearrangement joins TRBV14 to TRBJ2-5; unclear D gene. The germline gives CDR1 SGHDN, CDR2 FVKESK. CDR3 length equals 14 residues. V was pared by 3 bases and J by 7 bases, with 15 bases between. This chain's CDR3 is CASSHGISFGTQYF. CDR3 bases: TGTGCCAGCAGCCACGGTATATCGTTCGGGACCCAGTACTTC.

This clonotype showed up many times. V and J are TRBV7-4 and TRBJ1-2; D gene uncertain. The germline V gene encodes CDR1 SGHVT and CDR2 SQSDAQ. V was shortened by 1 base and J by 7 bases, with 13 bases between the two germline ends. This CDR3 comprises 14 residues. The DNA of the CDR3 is TGTGCCAGCAGCTTAGTCTCCCCAGCTCCTGGCTACACCTTC. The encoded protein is CASSLVSPAPGYTF.

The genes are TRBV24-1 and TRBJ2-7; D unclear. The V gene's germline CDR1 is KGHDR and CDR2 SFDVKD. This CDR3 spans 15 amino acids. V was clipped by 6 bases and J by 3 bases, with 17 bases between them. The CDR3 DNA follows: TGTGCCACCAGTACCTTGGACGGTGGGGTCTACGAGCAGTACTTC. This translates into CATSTLDGGVYEQYF.

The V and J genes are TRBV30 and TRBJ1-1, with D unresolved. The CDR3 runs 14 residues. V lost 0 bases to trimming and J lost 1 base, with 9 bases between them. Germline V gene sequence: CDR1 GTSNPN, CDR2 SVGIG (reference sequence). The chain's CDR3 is CAWSVGWQNTEAFF. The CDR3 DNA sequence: TGTGCCTGGAGTGTAGGATGGCAGAACACTGAAGCTTTCTTT.

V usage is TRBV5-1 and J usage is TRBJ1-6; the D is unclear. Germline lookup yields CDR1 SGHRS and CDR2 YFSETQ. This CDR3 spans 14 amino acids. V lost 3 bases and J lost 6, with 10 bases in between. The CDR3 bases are TGCGCCAGCAGCTCCGGACCGATTAATTCACCCCTCCACTTT. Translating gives CASSSGPINSPLHF.

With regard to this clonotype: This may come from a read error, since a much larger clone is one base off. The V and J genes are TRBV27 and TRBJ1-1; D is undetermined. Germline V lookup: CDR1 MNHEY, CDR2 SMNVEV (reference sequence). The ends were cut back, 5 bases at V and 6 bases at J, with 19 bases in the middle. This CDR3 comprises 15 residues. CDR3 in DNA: TGTGCCAGCAGTCCCGCCCTCCGGGTTGCGGCTGAAGCTTTCTTT. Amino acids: CASSPALRVAAEAFF.

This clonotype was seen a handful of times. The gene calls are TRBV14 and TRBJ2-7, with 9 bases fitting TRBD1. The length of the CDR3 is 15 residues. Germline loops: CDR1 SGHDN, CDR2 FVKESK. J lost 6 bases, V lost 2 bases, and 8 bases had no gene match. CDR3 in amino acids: CASSQFDRGGAEQYF. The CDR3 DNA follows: TGTGCCAGCAGCCAATTTGACAGGGGGGGGGCCGAGCAGTACTTC.

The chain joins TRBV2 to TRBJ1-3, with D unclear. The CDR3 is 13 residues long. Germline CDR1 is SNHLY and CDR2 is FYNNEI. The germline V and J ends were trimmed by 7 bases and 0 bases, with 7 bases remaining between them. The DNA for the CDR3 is TGTGCCAGCACGGTTTCCTCTGGAAACACCATATATTTT. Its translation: CASTVSSGNTIYF.

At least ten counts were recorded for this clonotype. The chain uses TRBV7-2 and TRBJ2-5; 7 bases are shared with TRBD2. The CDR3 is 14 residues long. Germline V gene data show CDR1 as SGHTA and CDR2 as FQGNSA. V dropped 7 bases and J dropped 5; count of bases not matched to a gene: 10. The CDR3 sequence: CASTLGGRGETQYF. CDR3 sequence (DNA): TGTGCCAGCACCCTGGGCGGGAGAGGCGAGACCCAGTACTTC.

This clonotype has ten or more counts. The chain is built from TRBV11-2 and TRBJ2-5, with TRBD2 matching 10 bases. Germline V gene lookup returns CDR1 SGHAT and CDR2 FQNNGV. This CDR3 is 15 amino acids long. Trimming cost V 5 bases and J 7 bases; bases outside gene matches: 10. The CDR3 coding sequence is TGTGCCAGCAGCGCGGTGCTAGCGGGAGAAGGGACCCAGTACTTC. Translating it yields CASSAVLAGEGTQYF.

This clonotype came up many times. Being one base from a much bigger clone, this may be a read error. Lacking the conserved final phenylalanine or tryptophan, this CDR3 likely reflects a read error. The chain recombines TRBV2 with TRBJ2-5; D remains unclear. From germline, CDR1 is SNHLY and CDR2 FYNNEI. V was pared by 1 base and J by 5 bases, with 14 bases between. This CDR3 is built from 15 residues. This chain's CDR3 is CASSEVGWISETQYS. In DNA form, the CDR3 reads TGTGCCAGCAGTGAAGTGGGGTGGATTTCGGAGACCCAGTACTCC.

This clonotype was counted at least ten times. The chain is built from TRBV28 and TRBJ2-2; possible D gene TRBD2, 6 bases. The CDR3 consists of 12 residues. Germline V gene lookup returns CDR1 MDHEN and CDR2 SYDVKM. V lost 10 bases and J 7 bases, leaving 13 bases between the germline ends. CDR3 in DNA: TGTGCCACCACGGGGGTAGGCGGGGAGCTGTTTTTT. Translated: CATTGVGGELFF.

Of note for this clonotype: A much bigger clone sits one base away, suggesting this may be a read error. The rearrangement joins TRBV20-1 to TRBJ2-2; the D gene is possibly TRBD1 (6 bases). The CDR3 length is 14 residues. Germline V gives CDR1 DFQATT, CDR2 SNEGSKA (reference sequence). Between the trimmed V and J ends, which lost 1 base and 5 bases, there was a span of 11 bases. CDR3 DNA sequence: TGCAGTGCTAGAGTCAGGGGCGCGACCGGGGAGCTGTTTTTT. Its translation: CSARVRGATGELFF.